The 32 T cell receptor beta chains reported below all come from one sample, sequenced in a study of shared clonotypes between healthy human individuals. The data were produced by immunoSEQ multiplex PCR, yet TCRdb's version contains in-frame clones alone and is incomplete. The table lists around 500,000 clones, 79% of them singletons. Source material: PBMCs. These receptor sequences come from a woman in her thirties or forties in good health. Some clones in this sample may be carry-over from other donors' samples.

V and J are TRBV5-6 and TRBJ1-2; D remains ambiguous. In germline, CDR1 is SGHDT, CDR2 YYEEEE. V shed 4 bases and J shed 4 bases, with 11 bases lying between them. The CDR3 has 13 residues. DNA for the CDR3: TGTGCCAGCAGCCACCGAGAAGCCTATGGCTACACCTTC. It yields the protein CASSHREAYGYTF.

This chain links TRBV2 with TRBJ1-1; D gene ambiguous. V was cut by 5 bases and J by 0 bases, with 7 bases left in between. Germline CDR1 reads SNHLY; CDR2 reads FYNNEI. CDR3 length equals 13 residues. DNA for the CDR3: TGTGCCAGCAGTTTTGGTATGAACACTGAAGCTTTCTTT. Its protein is CASSFGMNTEAFF.

The V call is TRBV7-8, the J call TRBJ1-1, with 8 nucleotides matching TRBD1. This CDR3 is built from 15 residues. Germline V gene data show CDR1 as SGHVS and CDR2 as FQNEAQ. Trimming took 6 bases from V and 1 from J; bases not matched to a gene: 7. The CDR3 loop is CASRFGQGRNTEAFF. The DNA of the CDR3 is TGTGCCAGCAGATTCGGACAGGGCAGGAACACTGAAGCTTTCTTT.

The gene calls are TRBV7-9 and TRBJ2-3; a possible D gene is TRBD2 (5 bases). CDR1 and CDR2 from the germline V gene are SEHNR and FQNEAQ (reference sequence). CDR3 size: 17 residues. The V gene lost 0 bases and the J gene lost 0 bases, with 13 bases spanning the gap. CDR3 DNA: TGTGCCAGCAGCTTAGCGCGGGCATCCCATAGCACAGATACGCAGTATTTT. Amino acid sequence: CASSLARASHSTDTQYF.

The V and J genes are TRBV29-1 and TRBJ2-1; 11 nucleotides align to TRBD2. The CDR3 totals 14 residues. Trimming took 3 bases from V and 4 from J; bases not matched to a gene: 2. Germline V gene data show CDR1 as SQVTM and CDR2 as ANQGSEA. The CDR3 DNA sequence: TGCAGCGTTGATTTAGCGGGGGGGTACAATGAGCAGTTCTTC. Amino acid sequence: CSVDLAGGYNEQFF.

This chain connects TRBV30 to TRBJ2-5, with a tentative D call TRBD1 (6 bases). V lost 6 bases, J lost 2 bases, and 16 bases lay in between. Germline CDR1 and CDR2: GTSNPN and SVGIG (reference sequence). The CDR3 is 14 residues long. Written as DNA, the CDR3 is TGTGCCTGCTACCCCGGGACAACACAAGAGACCCAGTACTTC. Residues: CACYPGTTQETQYF. The full variable domain, in which reference TRBV30 and TRBJ2-5 provide the parts outside the CDR3, is SQTIHQWPATLVQPVGSPLSLECTVEGTSNPNLYWYRQAAGRGLQLLFYSVGIGQISSEVPQNLSASRPQDRQFILSSKKLLLSDSGFYLCACYPGTTQETQYFGPGTRLLVL.

This clone occurred a few times. This chain uses TRBV7-9 with TRBJ2-1; D is uncertain. Trimming pared 7 bases from V and 10 bases from J, leaving 11 bases between. This CDR3 is built from 11 residues. From germline, CDR1 is SEHNR and CDR2 FQNEAQ (reference sequence). CDR3 region: CASNTPVEQFF. The CDR3 region has the DNA TGTGCCAGCAACACTCCCGTCGAGCAGTTCTTC.

The V call is TRBV6-4, the J call TRBJ1-2; D uncertain. This CDR3 region has 16 residues. Germline V gene sequence: CDR1 MRHNA, CDR2 SNTAGT. The V and J ends lost 0 bases and 6 bases respectively, with 17 bases between them. The CDR3: CASSDSGSPVTDGYTF. The DNA of the CDR3 is TGTGCCAGCAGTGACTCGGGTTCCCCTGTAACCGATGGCTACACCTTC.

The chain has TRBV7-9 and TRBJ1-2; 9 bases match TRBD1. V dropped 2 bases and J dropped 8; count of bases not matched to a gene: 12. Per germline, CDR1 SEHNR and CDR2 FQNEAQ (reference sequence). There are 16 residues in the CDR3. CDR3 amino acids: CASSLSSTAGTGGYTF. CDR3 coding DNA: TGTGCCAGCAGCTTAAGTTCGACCGCCGGGACAGGGGGCTACACCTTC. The full variable domain, completed using reference TRBV7-9 and TRBJ1-2, is DTGVSQNPRHKITKRGQNVTFRCDPISEHNRLYWYRQTLGQGPEFLTYFQNEAQLEKSRLLSDRFSAERPKGSFSTLEIQRTEQGDSAMYLCASSLSSTAGTGGYTFGSGTRLTVV.

The chain employs TRBV6-5 and TRBJ1-1, with 7 positions matching TRBD1. The ends lost 7 bases at V and 1 base at J; junction bases unmatched: 6. The germline V gene has CDR1 MNHEY and CDR2 SVGAGI. This CDR3 has 14 amino acids. The CDR3 DNA sequence: TGTGCCAGCACCCAGGGGGGCCCGAACACTGAAGCTTTCTTT. The encoded protein is CASTQGGPNTEAFF.

J is TRBJ2-7 and V is TRBV18; no reliable D call. The V end was cut by 3 bases, the J end by 2 bases, with 2 bases between. The CDR3 contains 11 residues. The V gene's germline CDR1 is KGHSH and CDR2 LQKENI. The CDR3 here is CASSPPYEQYF. In DNA, the CDR3 is TGTGCCAGCTCACCCCCCTACGAGCAGTACTTC. Full variable domain (outside the CDR3, taken from reference TRBV18 and TRBJ2-7): NAGVMQNPRHLVRRRGQEARLRCSPMKGHSHVYWYRQLPEEGLKFMVYLQKENIIDESGMPKERFSAEFPKEGPSILRIQQVVRGDSAAYFCASSPPYEQYFGPGTRLTVT.

The chain combines TRBV19 with TRBJ1-3; the D is unclear. V was clipped by 10 bases and J by 2 bases, with 12 bases between them. The CDR3 sequence is 13 residues long. The germline gives CDR1 LNHDA, CDR2 SQIVND (reference sequence). The CDR3 DNA reads as TGTGCCACCGAACTAAGCCCTGGAAACACCATATATTTT. It encodes CATELSPGNTIYF.

This clone was counted a few times. A read error is likely here: a far larger clone is one base away. The rearrangement joins TRBV5-1 to TRBJ2-5; 7 positions match TRBD1. The CDR3 sequence is 16 residues long. V lost 2 bases and J lost 1; bases outside the gene matches: 8. Germline-derived CDR1 and CDR2 are SGHRS and YFSETQ. CDR3 sequence reads: CASSFDVTGIQETQYF. DNA of the CDR3: TGCGCCAGCAGCTTTGACGTGACAGGGATCCAAGAGACCCAGTACTTC. Variable domain in full (rest from reference TRBV5-1 and TRBJ2-5): KAGVTQTPRYLIKTRGQQVTLSCSPISGHRSVSWYQQTPGQGLQFLFEYFSETQRNKGNFPGRFSGRQFSNSRSEMNVSTLELGDSALYLCASSFDVTGIQETQYFGPGTRLLVL.

The chain has TRBV30 and TRBJ2-7; TRBD2 is a possible D gene (6 bases). The CDR3 covers 16 residues. Trimming took 2 bases from V and 4 from J, leaving 21 bases between them. The germline gives CDR1 GTSNPN, CDR2 SVGIG (reference sequence). The CDR3 nucleotides are TGTGCCTGGAGTCGCTGGGGGGAGGTGACTAAATACGAGCAGTACTTC. It encodes CAWSRWGEVTKYEQYF.

Of note for this clone: The junction and the germline gene differ at one end; a read error may be behind it. The chain links TRBV7-7 to TRBJ2-1; tentatively, D is TRBD2 (5 bases). Germline CDR1 SSHAT, CDR2 FNYEAQ (reference sequence). This CDR3 has 16 residues. Here the CDR3 reads CASSLALSPQHNEQFF. The CDR3 DNA reads as TGTGCTAGCAGCTTAGCGTTATCCCCGCAGCACAATGAGCAGTTCTTC.

The chain links TRBV18 to TRBJ1-3, with 7 positions matching TRBD1. V trimming: 3 bases; J trimming: 0 bases; junction bases outside the gene matches: 5. The CDR3 is made up of 16 amino acids. CDR1 and CDR2 (germline): KGHSH, LQKENI. The CDR3 nucleotides are TGTGCCAGCTCACCGGGACAGACTTTCTCTGGAAACACCATATATTTT. Translated, it gives CASSPGQTFSGNTIYF.

Many counts were recorded for this clone. The junction and the germline gene differ at one end; a read error may be behind it. The V call is TRBV10-3, the J call TRBJ2-1; the match to TRBD2 covers 8 bases. The CDR3 length is 15 residues. Looked up from germline, CDR1 is ENHRY and CDR2 is SYGVKD. The CDR3 nucleotides read TGTGCCAGCAGTTACAGGCGGGAGGTTCCCAATGAGCAGTTCTTC. Translating gives CASSYRREVPNEQFF.

V is TRBV4-3 and J is TRBJ1-2; D uncertain. CDR1 LGHNA and CDR2 YSLEER come from the germline V gene. V was clipped by 0 bases and J by 4 bases, with 9 bases between them. This CDR3 has 14 residues. The CDR3 spells CASSQDRGAYGYTF. CDR3 nucleotides: TGCGCCAGCAGCCAAGATCGGGGTGCCTATGGCTACACCTTC.

About this clone: Other DNA sequences in the same sample also yield this CDR3. V usage is TRBV18 and J usage is TRBJ1-5; D not certain. The CDR3 loop spans 14 amino acids. Germline CDR1 reads KGHSH; CDR2 reads LQKENI. The V end lost 3 bases, the J end lost 2 bases, and 8 bases lay between the germline ends. CDR3 sequence: CASSPDGGNQPQHF. The CDR3 DNA follows: TGTGCCAGCTCACCCGATGGGGGCAATCAGCCCCAGCATTTT.

This clone was recorded many times. The J gene is TRBJ1-1, the V gene TRBV6-1; TRBD1 is a possible D gene (5 bases). CDR3 length: 13 residues. The V gene's germline CDR1 is MNHNS and CDR2 SASEGT. V was cut by 4 bases and J by 1 base, with 7 bases left in between. CDR3 bases: TGTGCCAGCAGTGGACAGCCGAACACTGAAGCTTTCTTT. Translating gives CASSGQPNTEAFF.

This clone was counted a single time. The CDR3 sequence is CASSPPWTGSLFEQYF. Written as DNA, the CDR3 is TGTGCCAGCAGTCCCCCCTGGACAGGGTCACTTTTCGAGCAGTACTTC. The V and J genes are TRBV6-6 and TRBJ2-7, with TRBD1 identical over 8 bases. The trim removed 5 bases at V and 6 bases at J, leaving 15 bases unmatched. Germline-derived CDR1 and CDR2 are MNHNY and SVGAGI (reference sequence). The CDR3 has 16 amino acids.

The CDR3 DNA is TGTGCCAGCAGTTTATGGGGGACTAGCGTCCACAATGAGCAGTTCTTC. Its translation: CASSLWGTSVHNEQFF. The chain has TRBV28 and TRBJ2-1, with 10 bases aligning to TRBD2. CDR1 MDHEN and CDR2 SYDVKM come from the germline V gene. Trimming cost V 0 bases and J 5 bases; bases outside gene matches: 4. The length of the CDR3 is 16 residues.

This chain joins TRBV27 and TRBJ2-7, with D tentatively TRBD2 (6 bases). The CDR3 runs 14 residues. The germline V gene encodes CDR1 MNHEY and CDR2 SMNVEV (reference sequence). V was shortened by 5 bases and J by 2 bases, with 13 bases between the two germline ends. The CDR3 sequence is CASSPRRAPYEQYF. CDR3 in DNA: TGTGCCAGCAGTCCAAGGAGGGCCCCCTACGAGCAGTACTTC.

This clone was seen only a few times. The gene calls are TRBV27 and TRBJ1-5, with 10 bases aligning to TRBD1. This CDR3 has 17 residues. J lost 4 bases, V lost 6 bases, and 12 bases had no gene match. Germline assignment: CDR1 MNHEY and CDR2 SMNVEV (reference sequence). Written as DNA, the CDR3 is TGTGCCAGCAGCACCTACGGGACAGGGGCGTTGAATCAGCCCCAGCATTTT. Residues: CASSTYGTGALNQPQHF.

The chain carries TRBV9 and TRBJ1-3, with unresolved D. This CDR3 region has 13 residues. CDR1 SGDLS and CDR2 YYNGEE come from the germline V gene. V lost 4 bases, J lost 2 bases, and 7 bases lay in between. Here the CDR3 reads CASSSAPGNTIYF. CDR3 sequence (DNA): TGTGCCAGCAGCTCCGCCCCTGGAAACACCATATATTTT.

The chain uses TRBV5-6 and TRBJ2-3; no firm D call. The V gene's germline CDR1 is SGHDT and CDR2 YYEEEE. The germline V and J ends were trimmed by 4 bases and 6 bases, with 6 bases remaining between them. The CDR3 runs 11 residues. The DNA for the CDR3 is TGTGCCAGCAGCGAGAGGGATACGCAGTATTTT. Translating it yields CASSERDTQYF.

The V call is TRBV9, the J call TRBJ1-5; weak D call: TRBD1 (5 bases). Germline lookup yields CDR1 SGDLS and CDR2 YYNGEE. CDR3 length: 16 amino acids. V was trimmed by 3 bases and J by 0 bases, leaving 13 bases between them. The CDR3 reads CASSAGTGYSNQPQHF. The CDR3 nucleotides read TGTGCCAGCAGCGCCGGGACGGGATATAGCAATCAGCCCCAGCATTTT. The full variable domain, completed using reference TRBV9 and TRBJ1-5, is DSGVTQTPKHLITATGQRVTLRCSPRSGDLSVYWYQQSLDQGLQFLIQYYNGEERAKGNILERFSAQQFPDLHSELNLSSLELGDSALYFCASSAGTGYSNQPQHFGDGTRLSIL.

A remark on this clone: A much more abundant neighbour one base away suggests this may be a read error. Other DNA variants within this sample encode the same CDR3. The V call is TRBV5-1, the J call TRBJ2-1; 7 nucleotides align to TRBD1. The CDR3 loop spans 12 amino acids. V dropped 2 bases and J dropped 7; count of bases not matched to a gene: 0. Germline CDR1 reads SGHRS; CDR2 reads YFSETQ. The CDR3 is CASSLQGNEQFF. Written as DNA, the CDR3 is TGCGCCAGCAGCTTACAGGGGAATGAGCAGTTCTTC.

This chain joins TRBV21-1 and TRBJ2-7; the table's D call, TRBD1, has no DNA check behind it. TRBV21-1 counts as a pseudogene. The CDR3 contains 16 residues. CDR3 nucleotides: TGTGCCAGCAGCGAAGCGTCGGACAGGACACTCTACGAGCAGTACTTC. Its translation: CASSEASDRTLYEQYF.

This clone has a single count. J is TRBJ1-5 and V is TRBV7-9; D gene unclear. The CDR3 sequence is 13 residues long. Looked up from germline, CDR1 is SEHNR and CDR2 is FQNEAQ (reference sequence). V lost 5 bases, J lost 6 bases, and 11 bases lay in between. The CDR3 DNA sequence: TGTGCCAGCAGCCTTGGACCCGGTCAGCCCCAGCATTTT. Residues: CASSLGPGQPQHF.

A single count supports this clone. This sample also contains other DNA sequences that code for the same CDR3. The chain employs TRBV9 and TRBJ2-1, with D possibly being TRBD1 or TRBD2 (6 bases each). Germline V CDR1 and CDR2: SGDLS, YYNGEE. Trimming removed 0 bases at V and 0 bases at J, with 10 bases between. This CDR3 is built from 16 residues. CDR3: CASSVGGGSSYNEQFF. The CDR3, as DNA: TGTGCCAGCAGCGTAGGAGGGGGGAGCTCCTACAATGAGCAGTTCTTC.

The chain links TRBV6-5 to TRBJ2-2; 9 bases map to TRBD1. Trimming cost V 6 bases and J 5 bases; bases outside gene matches: 4. This CDR3 comprises 14 residues. Looked up from germline, CDR1 is MNHEY and CDR2 is SVGAGI. This CDR3 is CASSPGTGTGELFF. In DNA, the CDR3 is TGTGCCAGCAGCCCGGGGACAGGGACCGGGGAGCTGTTTTTT.